The present entry profiles one T cell receptor (beta chain) with its context. The data belong to a study of blood T cell repertoires in COVID-19. Profiling relied on immunoSEQ multiplex PCR, and the TCRdb table lists in-frame clones only, not all of them. The repertoire holds roughly 200,000 clones, less than 85% seen once, with around 5.1% in the top ten. V was trimmed by 1 base and J by 1 base, leaving 11 bases between them. The CDR3 is made up of 16 amino acids. CDR1 and CDR2 (germline): SNHLY, FYNNEI. The chain recombines TRBV2 with TRBJ1-5; TRBD1 is a possible D gene (6 bases). This receptor was taken from a woman in her 70s with acute or convalescent COVID-19. Material: peripheral blood. In nucleotides, the CDR3 is TGTGCCAGCAGTGAAGTTGGCAGGGGAAGCAATCAGCCCCAGCATTTT. This translates into CASSEVGRGSNQPQHF.